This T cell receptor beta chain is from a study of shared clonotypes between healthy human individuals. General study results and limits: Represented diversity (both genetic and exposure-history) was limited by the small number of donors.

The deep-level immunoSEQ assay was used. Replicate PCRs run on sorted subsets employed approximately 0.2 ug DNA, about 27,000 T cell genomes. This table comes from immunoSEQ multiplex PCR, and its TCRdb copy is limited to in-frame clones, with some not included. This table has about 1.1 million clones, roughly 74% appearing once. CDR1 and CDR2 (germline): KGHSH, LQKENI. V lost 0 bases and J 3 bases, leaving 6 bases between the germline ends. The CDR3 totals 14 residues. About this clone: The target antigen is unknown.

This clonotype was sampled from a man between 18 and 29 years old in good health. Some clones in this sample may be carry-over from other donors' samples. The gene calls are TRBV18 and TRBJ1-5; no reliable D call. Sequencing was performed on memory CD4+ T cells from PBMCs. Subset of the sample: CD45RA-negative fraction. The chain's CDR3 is CASSPPPLNQPQHF. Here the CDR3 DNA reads TGTGCCAGCTCACCACCGCCCCTCAATCAGCCCCAGCATTTT.